The subject of this entry is one T cell receptor (beta chain). Its antigen is still unknown. This likely stems from a read error, as it lies one base from a far larger clone. Starting from genomic DNA, TCR beta CDR3 was amplified through two-round multiplex PCR. Primers specific to each TRBV and TRBJ gene drove first-round PCR. TCRdb passed the multiplex PCR reads through MiXCR, listing each CDR3 protein once. The data hold approximately 20,000 distinct CDR3 sequences, with around 24% observed a single time. The sample belongs to a study of prognosis after radiotherapy for stage I lung cancer. Overall study: Patients with non-small cell lung cancer were all judged medically inoperable. Overall study findings and caveats: Following stereotactic body radiation therapy, patients who went on to develop distant metastases had lower Shannon entropy.

The CDR3 covers 14 residues. Germline loops: CDR1 MNHEY, CDR2 SVGAGI. The sequencing used PBMCs, collected before or after stereotactic body radiation therapy (not recorded which). The TCR sequence derives from a donor aged 50 or older with non-small cell lung cancer. V is TRBV6-5 and J is TRBJ1-2; D remains unclear. The CDR3 loop reads CASSLTAEVDGYAF. The DNA for the CDR3 is TGTGCCAGCAGCCTGACTGCGGAGGTTGATGGCTACGCCTTC.